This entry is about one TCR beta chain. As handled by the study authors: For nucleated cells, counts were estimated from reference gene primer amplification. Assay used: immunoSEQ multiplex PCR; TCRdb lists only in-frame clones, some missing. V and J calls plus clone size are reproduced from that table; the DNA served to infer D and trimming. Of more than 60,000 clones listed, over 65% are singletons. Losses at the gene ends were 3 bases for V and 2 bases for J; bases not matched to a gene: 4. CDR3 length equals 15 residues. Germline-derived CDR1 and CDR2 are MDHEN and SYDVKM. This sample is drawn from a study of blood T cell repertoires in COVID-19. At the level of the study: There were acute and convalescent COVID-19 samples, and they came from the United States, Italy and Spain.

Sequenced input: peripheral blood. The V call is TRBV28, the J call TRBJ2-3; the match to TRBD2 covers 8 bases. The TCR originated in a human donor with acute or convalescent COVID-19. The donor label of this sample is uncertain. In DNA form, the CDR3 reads TGTGCCAGCAGTTTCCAGCGGGGGAACACAGATACGCAGTATTTT. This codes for CASSFQRGNTDTQYF.